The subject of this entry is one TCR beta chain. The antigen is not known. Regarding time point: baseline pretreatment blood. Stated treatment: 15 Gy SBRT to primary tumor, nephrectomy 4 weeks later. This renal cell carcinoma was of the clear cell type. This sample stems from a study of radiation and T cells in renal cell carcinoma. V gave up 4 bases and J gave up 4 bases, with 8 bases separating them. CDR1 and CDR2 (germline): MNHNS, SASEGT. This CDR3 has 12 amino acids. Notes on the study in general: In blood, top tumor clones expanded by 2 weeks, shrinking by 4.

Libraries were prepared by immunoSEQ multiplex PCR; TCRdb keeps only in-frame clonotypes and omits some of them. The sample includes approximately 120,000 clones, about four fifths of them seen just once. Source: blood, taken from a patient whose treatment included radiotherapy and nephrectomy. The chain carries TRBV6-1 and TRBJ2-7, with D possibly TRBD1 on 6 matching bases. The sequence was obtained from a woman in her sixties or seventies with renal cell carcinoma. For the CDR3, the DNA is TGTGCCAGCAGTGGGGACACTTACGAGCAGTACTTC. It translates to CASSGDTYEQYF.